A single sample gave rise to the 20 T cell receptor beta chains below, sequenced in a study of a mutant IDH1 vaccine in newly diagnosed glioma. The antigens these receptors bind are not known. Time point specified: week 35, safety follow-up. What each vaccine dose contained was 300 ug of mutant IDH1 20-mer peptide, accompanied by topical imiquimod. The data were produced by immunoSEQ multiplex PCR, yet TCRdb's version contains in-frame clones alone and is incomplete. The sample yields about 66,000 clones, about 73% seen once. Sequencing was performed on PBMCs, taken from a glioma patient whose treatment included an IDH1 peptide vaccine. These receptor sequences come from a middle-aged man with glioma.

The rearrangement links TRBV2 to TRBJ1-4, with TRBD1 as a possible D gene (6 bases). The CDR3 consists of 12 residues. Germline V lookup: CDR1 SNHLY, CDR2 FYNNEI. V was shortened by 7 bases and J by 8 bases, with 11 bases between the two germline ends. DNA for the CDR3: TGTGCCAGCAAGGGGGTGGGGGAAAAACTGTTTTTT. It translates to CASKGVGEKLFF.

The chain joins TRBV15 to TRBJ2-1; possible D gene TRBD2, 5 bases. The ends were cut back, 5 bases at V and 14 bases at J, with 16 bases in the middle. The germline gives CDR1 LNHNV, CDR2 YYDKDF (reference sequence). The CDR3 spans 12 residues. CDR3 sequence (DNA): TGTGCCACCAGCGGATTGACGGGATGGGAGTTCTTC. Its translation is CATSGLTGWEFF. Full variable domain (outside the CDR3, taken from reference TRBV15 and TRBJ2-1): DAMVIQNPRYQVTQFGKPVTLSCSQTLNHNVMYWYQQKSSQAPKLLFHYYDKDFNNEADTPDNFQSRRPNTSFCFLDIRSPGLGDTAMYLCATSGLTGWEFFGPGTRLTVL.

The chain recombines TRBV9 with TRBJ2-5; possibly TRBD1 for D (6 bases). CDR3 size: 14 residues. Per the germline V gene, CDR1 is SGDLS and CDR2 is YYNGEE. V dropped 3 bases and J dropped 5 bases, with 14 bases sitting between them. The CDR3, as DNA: TGTGCCAGCAGCGCGCCTGGGGGCAGGGAGACCCAGTACTTC. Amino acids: CASSAPGGRETQYF.

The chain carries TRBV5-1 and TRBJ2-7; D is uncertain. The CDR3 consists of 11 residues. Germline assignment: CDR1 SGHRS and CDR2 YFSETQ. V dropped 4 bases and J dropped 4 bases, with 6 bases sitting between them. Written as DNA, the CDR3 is TGCGCCAGCAGCAGTTATTACGAGCAGTACTTC. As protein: CASSSYYEQYF.

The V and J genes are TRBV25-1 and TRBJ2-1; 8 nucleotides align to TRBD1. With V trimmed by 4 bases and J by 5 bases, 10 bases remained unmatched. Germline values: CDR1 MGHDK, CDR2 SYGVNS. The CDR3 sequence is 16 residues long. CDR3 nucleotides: TGTGCCAGCAGTGGGCTAGACAGGGGCCTCAACAATGAGCAGTTCTTC. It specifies CASSGLDRGLNNEQFF.

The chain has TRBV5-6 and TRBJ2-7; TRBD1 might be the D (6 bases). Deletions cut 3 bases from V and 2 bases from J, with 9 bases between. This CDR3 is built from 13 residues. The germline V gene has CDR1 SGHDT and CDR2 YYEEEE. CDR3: CASSSDSPYEQYF. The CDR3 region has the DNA TGTGCCAGCAGCTCGGACAGCCCCTACGAGCAGTACTTC.

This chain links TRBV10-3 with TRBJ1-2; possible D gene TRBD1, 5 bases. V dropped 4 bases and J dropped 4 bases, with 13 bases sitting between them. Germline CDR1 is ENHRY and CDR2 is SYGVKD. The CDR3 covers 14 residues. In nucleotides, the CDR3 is TGTGCCATCAGTGGGGACTCGGGCTCCTATGGCTACACCTTC. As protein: CAISGDSGSYGYTF.

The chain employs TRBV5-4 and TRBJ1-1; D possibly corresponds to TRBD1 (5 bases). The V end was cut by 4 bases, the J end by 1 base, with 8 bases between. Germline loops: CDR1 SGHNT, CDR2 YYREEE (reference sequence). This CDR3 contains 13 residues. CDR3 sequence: CASSPDTNTEAFF. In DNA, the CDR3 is TGTGCCAGCAGCCCGGACACGAACACTGAAGCTTTCTTT.

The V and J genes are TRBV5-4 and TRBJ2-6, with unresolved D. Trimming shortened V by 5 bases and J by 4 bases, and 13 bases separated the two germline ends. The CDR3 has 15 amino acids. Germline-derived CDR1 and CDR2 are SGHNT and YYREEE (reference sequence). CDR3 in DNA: TGTGCCAGCAGTTCACCCGGATCCGGGGCCAACGTCCTGACTTTC. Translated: CASSSPGSGANVLTF. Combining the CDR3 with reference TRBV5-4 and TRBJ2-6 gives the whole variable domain ETGVTQSPTHLIKTRGQQVTLRCSSQSGHNTVSWYQQALGQGPQFIFQYYREEENGRGNFPPRFSGLQFPNYSSELNVNALELDDSALYLCASSSPGSGANVLTFGAGSRLTVL.

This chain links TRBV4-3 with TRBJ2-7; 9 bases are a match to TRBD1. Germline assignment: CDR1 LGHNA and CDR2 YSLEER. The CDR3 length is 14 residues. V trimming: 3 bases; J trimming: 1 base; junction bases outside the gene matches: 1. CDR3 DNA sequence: TGCGCCAGCAGCCAGGGACAGGGATCCTACGAGCAGTACTTC. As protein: CASSQGQGSYEQYF.

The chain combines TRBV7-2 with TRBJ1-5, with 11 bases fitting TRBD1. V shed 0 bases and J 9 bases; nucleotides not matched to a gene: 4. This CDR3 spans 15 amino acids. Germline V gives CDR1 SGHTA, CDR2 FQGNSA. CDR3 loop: CASSLAEGTGGPQHF. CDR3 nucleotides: TGTGCCAGCAGCTTAGCTGAAGGGACAGGGGGGCCCCAGCATTTT.

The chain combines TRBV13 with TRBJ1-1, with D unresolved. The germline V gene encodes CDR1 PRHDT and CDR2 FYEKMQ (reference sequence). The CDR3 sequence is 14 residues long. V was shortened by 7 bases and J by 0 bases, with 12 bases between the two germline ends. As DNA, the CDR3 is TGTGCCAGCACCTTCCGAGGAATGAACACTGAAGCTTTCTTT. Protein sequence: CASTFRGMNTEAFF.

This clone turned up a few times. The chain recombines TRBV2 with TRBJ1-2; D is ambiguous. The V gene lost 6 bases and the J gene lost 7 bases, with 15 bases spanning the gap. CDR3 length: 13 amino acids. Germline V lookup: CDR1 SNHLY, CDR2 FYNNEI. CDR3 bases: TGTGCCAGCAGAGGACCCGGGTCTATTGGCTACACCTTC. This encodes CASRGPGSIGYTF.

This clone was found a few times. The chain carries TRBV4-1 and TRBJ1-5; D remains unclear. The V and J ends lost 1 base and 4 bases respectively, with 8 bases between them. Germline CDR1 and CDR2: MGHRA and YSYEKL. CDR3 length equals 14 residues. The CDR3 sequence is CASSQVSRNQPQHF. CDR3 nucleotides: TGCGCCAGCAGCCAAGTTAGTCGGAATCAGCCCCAGCATTTT.

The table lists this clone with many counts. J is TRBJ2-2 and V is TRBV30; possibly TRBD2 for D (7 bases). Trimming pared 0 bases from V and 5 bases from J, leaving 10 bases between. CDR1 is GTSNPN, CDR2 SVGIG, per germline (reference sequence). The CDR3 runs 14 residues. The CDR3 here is CAWSVKGGTGELFF. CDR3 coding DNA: TGTGCCTGGAGTGTAAAGGGGGGGACCGGGGAGCTGTTTTTT.

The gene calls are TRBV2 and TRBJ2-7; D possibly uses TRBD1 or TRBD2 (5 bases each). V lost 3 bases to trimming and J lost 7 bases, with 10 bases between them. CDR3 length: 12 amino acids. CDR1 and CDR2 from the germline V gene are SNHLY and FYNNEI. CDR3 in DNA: TGTGCCAGCAGTGACCCCTGGGGGGAGCAGTACTTC. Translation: CASSDPWGEQYF. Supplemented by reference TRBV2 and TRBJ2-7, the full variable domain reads EPEVTQTPSHQVTQMGQEVILRCVPISNHLYFYWYRQILGQKVEFLVSFYNNEISEKSEIFDDQFSVERPDGSNFTLKIRSTKLEDSAMYFCASSDPWGEQYFGPGTRLTVT.

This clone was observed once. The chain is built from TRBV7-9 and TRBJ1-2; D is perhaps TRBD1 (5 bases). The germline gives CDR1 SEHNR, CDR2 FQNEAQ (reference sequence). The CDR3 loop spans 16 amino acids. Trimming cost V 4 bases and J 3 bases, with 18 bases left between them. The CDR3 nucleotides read TGTGCCAGCAGCTCGACATCAGGGCGGCCCGACTATGGCTACACCTTC. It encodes CASSSTSGRPDYGYTF.

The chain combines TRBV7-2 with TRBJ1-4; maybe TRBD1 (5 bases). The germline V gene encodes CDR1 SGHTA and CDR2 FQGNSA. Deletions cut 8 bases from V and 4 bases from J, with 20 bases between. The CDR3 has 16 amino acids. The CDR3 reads CASGPLPGLINEKLFF. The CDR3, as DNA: TGTGCCAGCGGTCCACTCCCGGGACTGATTAATGAAAAACTGTTTTTT.

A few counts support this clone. The CDR3 region is CASSTRQGAGSYGYTF. The DNA of the CDR3 is TGTGCCAGTAGTACCCGACAGGGGGCGGGAAGCTATGGCTACACCTTC. The rearrangement uses TRBV19 and TRBJ1-2, with TRBD1 matching over 10 bases. Germline trimming cut 4 bases from V and 4 bases from J; bases unmatched to any gene: 9. The germline gives CDR1 LNHDA, CDR2 SQIVND (reference sequence). The CDR3 consists of 16 residues.

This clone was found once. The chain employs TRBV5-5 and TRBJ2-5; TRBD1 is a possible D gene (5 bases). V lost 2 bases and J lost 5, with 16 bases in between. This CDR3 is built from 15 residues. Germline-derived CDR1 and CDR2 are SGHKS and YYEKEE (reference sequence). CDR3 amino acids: CASSLTHQGEETQYF. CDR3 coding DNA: TGTGCCAGCAGCTTAACCCACCAGGGTGAGGAGACCCAGTACTTC.